These 21 T cell receptor beta chains share one sample of origin, sequenced in a study of blood T cell repertoires in COVID-19. The repertoire was sequenced with immunoSEQ multiplex PCR; TCRdb's copy has only in-frame clones and lacks some. Of 110,000 to 150,000 clones in the sample, approximately 80% were seen once. Material for sequencing was PBMCs or T cells enriched from blood (not recorded which). These receptors were taken from a woman between 18 and 29 years old who had been exposed to COVID-19.

The chain uses TRBV3-1 (or the pseudogene TRBV3-2) and TRBJ2-5, with 12 nucleotides matching TRBD1. From germline, CDR1 is LGHDT and CDR2 YNNKEL (reference sequence). The CDR3 totals 15 residues. V shed 3 bases and J 4 bases; nucleotides not matched to a gene: 3. The CDR3 loop is CASSQGTGGPETQYF. Here the CDR3 DNA reads TGTGCCAGCAGCCAGGGGACAGGGGGCCCAGAGACCCAGTACTTC.

V is TRBV6-2 or TRBV6-3 and J is TRBJ2-7, with TRBD2 identical over 8 bases. Germline V gives CDR1 MNHEY, CDR2 SVGEGT. There are 14 residues in the CDR3. V lost 1 base and J lost 5; bases outside the gene matches: 4. The CDR3 here is CASSYLAGINEQYF. The CDR3 DNA is TGTGCCAGCAGTTACTTAGCGGGAATCAACGAGCAGTACTTC.

This sequence joins TRBV5-4 and TRBJ2-2; 8 bases match TRBD2. With 6 bases clipped from V and 0 bases from J, the junction kept 4 bases outside the gene matches. CDR3 length: 15 residues. Germline CDR1 reads SGHNT; CDR2 reads YYREEE (reference sequence). The CDR3 nucleotides are TGTGCCAGCAATGTAGCGGGGCCGAACACCGGGGAGCTGTTTTTT. This sequence encodes CASNVAGPNTGELFF.

The genes are TRBV4-2 and TRBJ2-7; a weak D match, TRBD2 (6 bases). This CDR3 comprises 14 residues. Germline V gene sequence: CDR1 LGHNA, CDR2 YNFKEQ. The V end lost 3 bases, the J end lost 1 base, and 10 bases lay between the germline ends. CDR3 sequence reads: CASSQGLASYEQYF. The CDR3 DNA is TGTGCCAGCAGCCAGGGACTCGCTTCCTACGAGCAGTACTTC.

V gene TRBV5-4 combines with J gene TRBJ1-1; 7 bases align to TRBD1. This CDR3 comprises 16 residues. Germline V gene lookup returns CDR1 SGHNT and CDR2 YYREEE (reference sequence). With 4 bases clipped from V and 0 bases from J, the junction kept 9 bases outside the gene matches. The CDR3 spells CASSASGGIMNTEAFF. The DNA for the CDR3 is TGTGCCAGCAGCGCCTCAGGGGGGATAATGAACACTGAAGCTTTCTTT.

This clone came up a few times. This chain joins TRBV3-1 (or the pseudogene TRBV3-2) and TRBJ2-5; D is uncertain. Germline CDR1 and CDR2: LGHDT and YNNKEL (reference sequence). Trimming removed 1 base at V and 4 bases at J, with 7 bases between. CDR3 length: 13 amino acids. CDR3 in DNA: TGTGCCAGCAGCCAAGGAGCCCTAGAGACCCAGTACTTC. Translating gives CASSQGALETQYF.

This clone was counted a few times. The gene calls are TRBV24-1 and TRBJ2-3; D is possibly TRBD2 (6 bases). There are 16 residues in the CDR3. Germline V gives CDR1 KGHDR, CDR2 SFDVKD. Trimming shortened V by 2 bases and J by 2 bases, and 13 bases separated the two germline ends. CDR3 sequence reads: CATSDSAGPHTDTQYF. The CDR3 region has the DNA TGTGCCACCAGTGATTCTGCGGGACCTCACACAGATACGCAGTATTTT.

This sequence joins TRBV7-3 and TRBJ2-1; TRBD2 aligns across 8 bases. After removal of 5 bases from V and 0 bases from J, the junction contained 3 bases not matched to a gene. The length of the CDR3 is 15 residues. Germline lookup yields CDR1 SGHTA and CDR2 FQGTGA. The CDR3 DNA reads TGTGCCAGCAGCCTACTAGCGGACTCCTACAATGAGCAGTTCTTC. Translated, it gives CASSLLADSYNEQFF.

The chain uses TRBV4-1 and TRBJ2-2; D perhaps matches TRBD2 (6 bases). Trimming stripped 0 bases from V and 8 bases from J, with 13 bases between. This CDR3 is 15 amino acids long. Germline V gene lookup returns CDR1 MGHRA and CDR2 YSYEKL. The chain's CDR3 is CASSQDYAEGGELFF. The CDR3 DNA reads TGCGCCAGCAGCCAAGATTATGCGGAGGGGGGGGAGCTGTTTTTT.

The chain recombines TRBV13 with TRBJ1-5, with a possible D match to TRBD1 (6 bases). The CDR3 is made up of 17 amino acids. Germline-derived CDR1 and CDR2 are PRHDT and FYEKMQ (reference sequence). V was clipped by 2 bases and J by 0 bases, with 14 bases between them. The CDR3 region is CASSLKGTGYSNQPQHF. DNA of the CDR3: TGTGCCAGCAGCTTAAAAGGCACAGGGTATAGCAATCAGCCCCAGCATTTT.

J is TRBJ1-5 and V is TRBV24-1; TRBD1 agrees at 7 bases. The CDR3 is made up of 17 amino acids. The V gene end was trimmed by 2 bases and the J gene end by 3 bases; junction bases not matched to a gene: 9. Germline-derived CDR1 and CDR2 are KGHDR and SFDVKD. The CDR3 protein is CATSDSSGQPFNQPQHF. In DNA form, the CDR3 reads TGTGCCACCAGTGATTCGTCGGGACAGCCCTTCAATCAGCCCCAGCATTTT.

The chain employs TRBV2 and TRBJ2-5; 15 nucleotides agree with TRBD2. Trimming at V came to 7 bases and at J to 5 bases, leaving 8 bases not matched to a gene. Germline V gene sequence: CDR1 SNHLY, CDR2 FYNNEI. This CDR3 has 16 residues. CDR3 loop: CASNGLAGGLGETQYF. The CDR3 DNA reads TGTGCCAGCAATGGACTAGCGGGAGGGCTAGGGGAGACCCAGTACTTC.

The rearrangement links TRBV3-1 (or the pseudogene TRBV3-2) to TRBJ2-5; TRBD2 agrees at 12 bases. Per germline, CDR1 LGHDT and CDR2 YNNKEL (reference sequence). The trim removed 3 bases at V and 7 bases at J, leaving 3 bases unmatched. The CDR3 runs to 14 residues. The CDR3 DNA reads TGTGCCAGCAGCCACTCACTAGCGGGAGGGACCCAGTACTTC. It translates to CASSHSLAGGTQYF.

The chain carries TRBV6-1 and TRBJ2-7; 9 nucleotides agree with TRBD2. CDR3 length: 15 amino acids. The V gene's germline CDR1 is MNHNS and CDR2 SASEGT. With V trimmed by 1 base and J by 4 bases, 5 bases remained unmatched. This chain's CDR3 is CASSEVGGRAYEQYF. In nucleotides, the CDR3 is TGTGCCAGCAGTGAAGTTGGCGGGAGGGCGTACGAGCAGTACTTC.

The V call is TRBV27, the J call TRBJ1-2, with D unclear. Germline CDR1 is MNHEY and CDR2 is SMNVEV (reference sequence). This CDR3 has 13 residues. Trimming removed 4 bases at V and 4 bases at J, with 10 bases between. The CDR3 region has the DNA TGTGCCAGCAGTTCGGGGAATGGCTATGGCTACACCTTC. Translation gives CASSSGNGYGYTF.

The chain carries TRBV28 and TRBJ1-6; 8 positions match TRBD1. Trimming removed 8 bases from V and 5 bases from J; junction bases left unmatched: 8. The CDR3 sequence is 15 residues long. Germline V gene lookup returns CDR1 MDHEN and CDR2 SYDVKM. CDR3 bases: TGTGCCAGCGGTCCGGGACAGGTCAATAATTCACCCCTCCACTTT. Protein: CASGPGQVNNSPLHF.

This rearrangement joins TRBV7-2 to TRBJ2-3; TRBD2 agrees at 9 bases. This CDR3 comprises 15 residues. In germline, CDR1 is SGHTA, CDR2 FQGNSA. After removal of 3 bases from V and 0 bases from J, the junction contained 1 base not matched to a gene. CDR3 amino acids: CASSLTSGSTDTQYF. Here the CDR3 DNA reads TGTGCCAGCAGCTTGACTAGCGGTAGCACAGATACGCAGTATTTT.

The genes are TRBV4-1 and TRBJ2-2; TRBD2 agrees at 8 bases. Germline V gene lookup returns CDR1 MGHRA and CDR2 YSYEKL. The V and J ends lost 4 bases and 3 bases, in that order; junction bases with no gene match: 7. CDR3 length equals 16 residues. The chain's CDR3 is CASSPTGGLYTGELFF. Written as DNA, the CDR3 is TGCGCCAGCAGCCCTACGGGAGGGCTGTACACCGGGGAGCTGTTTTTT.

The chain employs TRBV7-2 and TRBJ2-1; 14 bases are shared with TRBD2. CDR1 is SGHTA and CDR2 is FQGNSA in the germline V gene. There are 17 residues in the CDR3. J gave up 4 bases and V 2 bases, and 4 bases lay outside the gene matches. The CDR3 region is CASSLFRLAGGYNEQFF. The DNA of the CDR3 is TGTGCCAGCAGCTTATTCCGACTAGCGGGAGGGTACAATGAGCAGTTCTTC.

The rearrangement uses TRBV6-1 and TRBJ1-1, with TRBD1 as a possible D gene (6 bases). Trimming pared 0 bases from V and 8 bases from J, leaving 10 bases between. Germline V gene lookup returns CDR1 MNHNS and CDR2 SASEGT. The CDR3 is 13 amino acids. CDR3 sequence reads: CASSEARQAEAFF. The CDR3 nucleotides read TGTGCCAGCAGTGAAGCCAGACAGGCAGAAGCTTTCTTT.

This CDR3 reads CASSPNTGELFF. DNA of the CDR3: TGTGCCAGTTCTCCGAACACCGGGGAGCTGTTTTTT. J is TRBJ2-2 and V is TRBV6-6; D remains unclear. In germline, CDR1 is MNHNY, CDR2 SVGAGI (reference sequence). Trimming stripped 9 bases from V and 0 bases from J, with 5 bases between. CDR3 length: 12 amino acids.